The entry that follows covers one TCR beta chain sequence. Its antigen is not known. The data originate from a study of T cells after yellow fever vaccination. Whole-study findings and limits: Repertoires obtained by FACS sorting could include abundant clonotypes that entered as contaminants from the bulk population. Weaker overall was a secondary response that nonetheless peaked faster, on day 5 versus 15.

They built TCR cDNA with 5'RACE template switching, a step that put in a universal primer site and UMIs. From the 5' RACE reads, TCRdb called clonotypes with MiXCR, one entry per CDR3 protein. Among around 200,000 distinct CDR3 sequences, roughly 11% were seen once, and the ten largest hold 30% to 45%. Germline lookup yields CDR1 MDHEN and CDR2 SYDVKM. The trim removed 1 base at V and 3 bases at J, leaving 6 bases unmatched. The CDR3 covers 16 residues. The sequences come from CD8+ T cells sorted from PBMCs, collected 15 days after the yellow fever booster vaccination. The V call is TRBV28, the J call TRBJ1-5; 7 bases align to TRBD1. The TCR sequence derives from a man in his late teens or twenties who received the YFV17D yellow fever vaccine. CDR3 nucleotide sequence: TGTGCCAGCAGTTTATATCGACAGGGATCCAATCAGCCCCAGCATTTT. It codes for CASSLYRQGSNQPQHF.